Presented here are 17 T cell receptor beta chains from one specimen sequenced in a study of T cells in Graves' hyperthyroidism and ophthalmopathy (dated by TCRdb to the late 2010s). To prepare the library, multiplex PCR was applied. Instrument used: Illumina HiSeq 2000. The TCR beta CDR3 regions were amplified from the RNA transcripts. For the first round of RT-PCR on the TCR CDR3, the HTBI primer set was used together with the Qiagen OneStep RT-PCR kit. TCRdb trimmed public reads at Q25 via fastp, called clones via MiXCR and kept in-frame beta chains. Rows are unified per CDR3 protein, each entry keeping the most common DNA and genes. In this sample the table shows roughly 350,000 distinct CDR3 sequences, 12% to 15% of which occur a single time. The ten most abundant clones make up 34% of the sample. The specimen was blood. These receptors were obtained from a woman in her 40s with Graves' ophthalmopathy.

This clonotype was counted ten times or more. The chain couples TRBV20-1 to TRBJ2-3; 12 bases align to TRBD2. J lost 7 bases, V lost 4 bases, and 9 bases had no gene match. The CDR3 is 15 residues long. Germline lookup yields CDR1 DFQATT and CDR2 SNEGSKA (reference sequence). Written as DNA, the CDR3 is TGCAGTGCTAATCCGCTAGCGGGGGGGCTAAATACGCAGTATTTT. Translating it yields CSANPLAGGLNTQYF.

In this sample, this clonotype turned up a few times. The junction shows a germline mismatch at one end, possibly a read error. This sequence joins TRBV6-2 or TRBV6-3 and TRBJ1-5, with 9 bases matching TRBD1. The CDR3 runs to 15 residues. Germline assignment: CDR1 MNHEY and CDR2 SVGEGT. The CDR3 spells CASNYLGQGNQPQHF. The CDR3 DNA is TGTGCCAGCAATTACTTGGGACAGGGAAACCAGCCCCAGCATTTT.

Ten or more counts support this clonotype. V usage is TRBV2 and J usage is TRBJ1-1, with 7 positions matching TRBD1. Trimming at V came to 2 bases and at J to 7 bases, leaving 10 bases not matched to a gene. The CDR3 is 15 residues long. Germline V gene data show CDR1 as SNHLY and CDR2 as FYNNEI. The CDR3 region has the DNA TGTGCCAGCAGTGAAAGAATGGCGGGACAGCATGAAGCTTTCTTT. Protein: CASSERMAGQHEAFF.

This clonotype was seen repeatedly, ten times or more. CDR3 bases: TGTGCCAGCAGCTTCGAGAGGACTCAGCCCCAGCATTTT. Encoded protein: CASSFERTQPQHF. This chain joins TRBV7-9 and TRBJ1-5; the D is unclear. V was trimmed by 3 bases and J by 6 bases, leaving 9 bases between them. Germline V lookup: CDR1 SEHNR, CDR2 FQNEAQ (reference sequence). CDR3 length: 13 residues.

In this sample, this clonotype turned up many times. This chain connects TRBV2 to TRBJ1-1; D remains ambiguous. Trimming left V 4 bases short and J 1 base short, with 7 bases between. Per germline, CDR1 SNHLY and CDR2 FYNNEI. The CDR3 is made up of 13 amino acids. DNA of the CDR3: TGTGCCAGCAGTGTTGAGGAGAACACTGAAGCTTTCTTT. Encoded protein: CASSVEENTEAFF. Drawing the rest from reference TRBV2 and TRBJ1-1, the complete variable domain is EPEVTQTPSHQVTQMGQEVILRCVPISNHLYFYWYRQILGQKVEFLVSFYNNEISEKSEIFDDQFSVERPDGSNFTLKIRSTKLEDSAMYFCASSVEENTEAFFGQGTRLTVV.

V gene TRBV4-1 combines with J gene TRBJ2-5; 10 positions match TRBD1. The germline CDR1 and CDR2 sequences are MGHRA and YSYEKL. J was trimmed by 5 bases and V by 1 base; bases with no gene match: 10. The length of the CDR3 is 17 residues. CDR3 protein: CASSQGFRTGGRETQYF. DNA for the CDR3: TGCGCCAGCAGCCAAGGGTTCCGGACAGGGGGGCGGGAGACCCAGTACTTC.

In this sample, this clonotype turned up many times. This chain joins TRBV12-3 or TRBV12-4 and TRBJ1-1; no firm D call. This CDR3 has 15 amino acids. The ends were cut back, 3 bases at V and 10 bases at J, with 21 bases in the middle. The CDR3 DNA reads as TGTGCCAGCAGTTTTTCTGGTCAGTCGGCAGTCGTAGCTTTCTTT. It codes for CASSFSGQSAVVAFF.

Comments on this clonotype: A much bigger clone sits one base away, suggesting this may be a read error. The V gene is TRBV24-1, the J gene TRBJ1-1; unclear D gene. The CDR3 is made up of 13 amino acids. Germline CDR1 reads KGHDR; CDR2 reads SFDVKD. The CDR3 reads CAARLGAHTEAFF. The CDR3 DNA is TGTGCCGCCAGGTTAGGCGCGCACACTGAAGCTTTCTTT.

This clonotype was found a few times. Compared with germline, one end of the junction differs, possibly owing to a read error. The gene calls are TRBV7-7 and TRBJ2-1, with D tentatively TRBD1 (6 bases). This CDR3 spans 13 amino acids. The V gene's germline CDR1 is SSHAT and CDR2 FNYEAQ (reference sequence). CDR3 sequence: CASSWDTSREQFF. The CDR3 DNA is TGTGCTAGCAGCTGGGACACCTCTCGGGAGCAGTTCTTC.

The chain's CDR3 is CASSLDSGGGDTQYF. The CDR3 DNA is TGTGCCAGCAGCTTGGATAGCGGGGGTGGAGATACGCAGTATTTT. This chain uses TRBV5-8 with TRBJ2-3, with 9 nucleotides matching TRBD2. This CDR3 has 15 amino acids. In germline, CDR1 is SGHTS, CDR2 YDEGEE. V gave up 0 bases and J gave up 5 bases; unmatched junction bases: 4.

This chain uses TRBV15 with TRBJ1-5; TRBD1 might be the D (6 bases). This CDR3 contains 14 residues. Germline CDR1 LNHNV, CDR2 YYDKDF (reference sequence). Trimming shortened V by 1 base and J by 4 bases, and 8 bases separated the two germline ends. This chain's CDR3 is CATSRVQGNQPQHF. The CDR3 DNA reads TGTGCCACCAGCAGAGTGCAGGGGAATCAGCCCCAGCATTTT.

The DNA for the CDR3 is TGTGCCAGCAGCCGGGCGGGGGCTAGCACCGGGGAGCTGTTTTTT. This gives the protein CASSRAGASTGELFF. V usage is TRBV5-6 and J usage is TRBJ2-2; D may be TRBD2 (7 bases). The CDR3 has 15 residues. The germline CDR1 and CDR2 sequences are SGHDT and YYEEEE. The germline V and J ends were trimmed by 4 bases and 4 bases, with 14 bases remaining between them.

This clonotype showed up many times. The V gene is TRBV7-9, the J gene TRBJ1-1, with D perhaps TRBD1 (5 bases). Trimming pared 5 bases from V and 0 bases from J, leaving 19 bases between. From germline, CDR1 is SEHNR and CDR2 FQNEAQ (reference sequence). CDR3 length: 17 amino acids. CDR3 sequence (DNA): TGTGCCAGCAGCCCACCATCTTCGACGGACATGAACACTGAAGCTTTCTTT. Translation: CASSPPSSTDMNTEAFF. The variable domain in full, with the rest retrieved from reference TRBV7-9 and TRBJ1-1, is DTGVSQNPRHKITKRGQNVTFRCDPISEHNRLYWYRQTLGQGPEFLTYFQNEAQLEKSRLLSDRFSAERPKGSFSTLEIQRTEQGDSAMYLCASSPPSSTDMNTEAFFGQGTRLTVV.

Comments on this clonotype: With a much larger clone just one base away, this may be a read error. The chain joins TRBV19 to TRBJ2-7, with 9 bases lining up with TRBD1. V shed 5 bases, J shed 7 bases, and the junction held 12 bases outside the gene matches. Germline V lookup: CDR1 LNHDA, CDR2 SQIVND (reference sequence). The CDR3 spans 15 residues. The CDR3 here is CASSFYRGRIDEQYF. The CDR3 bases are TGTGCCAGTAGTTTCTACAGGGGGCGCATCGATGAGCAGTACTTC. Drawing the rest from reference TRBV19 and TRBJ2-7, the complete variable domain is DGGITQSPKYLFRKEGQNVTLSCEQNLNHDAMYWYRQDPGQGLRLIYYSQIVNDFQKGDIAEGYSVSREKKESFPLTVTSAQKNPTAFYLCASSFYRGRIDEQYFGPGTRLTVT.

The V gene is TRBV10-1, the J gene TRBJ2-1; D gene ambiguous. This CDR3 region has 14 residues. Germline loops: CDR1 WNHNN, CDR2 SYGVQD (reference sequence). V was shortened by 0 bases and J by 11 bases, with 14 bases between the two germline ends. The CDR3 nucleotides are TGCGCCAGCAGTGAGTCCTTAGTTTATATTAAGCAGTTCTTC. Protein product: CASSESLVYIKQFF.

The chain recombines TRBV10-3 with TRBJ2-7; unclear D gene. V lost 8 bases, J lost 0 bases, and 11 bases lay in between. Germline assignment: CDR1 ENHRY and CDR2 SYGVKD. The CDR3 length is 13 residues. CDR3 DNA: TGTGCCATCGGCACGGTAGACTCCTACGAGCAGTACTTC. This translates into CAIGTVDSYEQYF.

At least ten counts were recorded for this clonotype. V is TRBV6-2 or TRBV6-3 and J is TRBJ2-1; 10 nucleotides line up with TRBD2. The germline V gene has CDR1 MNHEY and CDR2 SVGEGT. V trimming: 0 bases; J trimming: 9 bases; junction bases outside the gene matches: 8. This CDR3 has 16 amino acids. CDR3 bases: TGTGCCAGCAGTTACTCGATCGGGACTAGCGATCGTGAGCAGTTCTTC. Translated, it gives CASSYSIGTSDREQFF.